This TCR beta chain was identified in a study of T cells expressing NK-cell markers. As for the study in general: With respect to HCMV, seven of the eight sequenced donors were seropositive, and one was seronegative.

Germline CDR1 and CDR2: SGHAT and FQDESV (reference sequence). CDR3 length equals 17 residues. Concerning this clonotype: The target antigen is unknown.

Points from the study as a whole: For a handful of donors, these clonotypes were likewise the leading ones in the CD3+CD56-NKG2C+ fraction.

After re-calling the 5' RACE reads, TCRdb lists one entry per CDR3 protein, DNA absent. The listing records about 390,000 distinct CDR3 sequences. The genes are TRBV11-1 and TRBJ2-1; the D call from TCRdb, TRBD2, cannot be confirmed without DNA. Sequenced: blood T cells: a sorted CD56 or NKG2C T cell subset, CD4+ or CD8+ T cells, or bulk PBMC T cells (not recorded which). The TCR originated in a woman aged 50 to 60 in good health. CDR3 sequence reads: CASSLSRRESISRGEFF.